This TCR beta chain was captured by sequencing in a study of metastatic and nonmetastatic thyroid tumors. Among the patients, none had received any treatment before thyroid surgery. This clone was observed many times. Through MiXCR, TCRdb re-clonotyped the PCR reads. The table lists tens of thousands of clones, less than 20% of them singletons. The germline V gene has CDR1 SGHAT and CDR2 FQNNGV. The CDR3 has 15 amino acids. V lost 3 bases and J lost 6; bases outside the gene matches: 7. This TCR was sampled from a female donor with papillary thyroid cancer or a benign thyroid nodule (not recorded which). Some clones in this sample may be carry-over from other donors' samples. The chain carries TRBV11-2 and TRBJ1-2; 10 bases match TRBD1. What was sequenced was tumor tissue. CDR3 loop: CASSFDRGRNDGYTF. In DNA, the CDR3 is TGTGCCAGCAGCTTTGACAGGGGGCGTAATGATGGCTACACCTTC.